Detailed here is one TCR beta chain. This sample stems from a study of T cell responses to AZD1222 COVID-19 vaccine. Study-wide context: Researchers grouped second doses given at about 4 or about 12 weeks into one pool.

The germline gives CDR1 SNHLY, CDR2 FYNNEI. There are 13 residues in the CDR3. Germline trimming cut 10 bases from V and 7 bases from J; bases unmatched to any gene: 11. Assay: immunoSEQ multiplex PCR; the TCRdb copy retains only in-frame clones and omits some. The sample has 150,000 or so clones; around 91% are singletons. The origin of this receptor is an adult in good health. This chain links TRBV2 with TRBJ2-7; 9 bases are shared with TRBD2. Sequencing was performed on peripheral blood, taken on day 0 of AZD1222 vaccination. DNA for the CDR3: TGTGCCACCGACGCGGGGGGGGCGAGGGAGCAGTACTTC. This sequence encodes CATDAGGAREQYF.